The next 11 T cell receptor beta chains were all read from a single sample in a study of post-analysis software for immune sequencing data. Study-wide findings and caveats: Patients had higher frequencies than controls of about 5 TRBV segments, including TRBV5-6, TRBV5-1 and TRBV20-1.

Unique-molecular-identifier-tagged TCR beta cDNA libraries were used. Using its own MiXCR run on the PCR reads, TCRdb lists one record per CDR3 protein. The table has 800,000 to 950,000 distinct CDR3 sequences, about 53% seen once. Their recognized antigens are unknown. Sequencing was carried out using blood. These receptors were taken from a girl aged 10 to 17 with multiple sclerosis.

The rearrangement joins TRBV5-1 to TRBJ2-7; TRBD1 matches at 7 bases. This CDR3 is 16 amino acids long. Trimming removed 0 bases from V and 2 bases from J; junction bases left unmatched: 8. Looked up from germline, CDR1 is SGHRS and CDR2 is YFSETQ. The CDR3 spells CASSLGQGSYTYEQYF. CDR3 coding DNA: TGCGCCAGCAGCTTGGGACAGGGATCTTATACCTACGAGCAGTACTTC.

This clonotype was counted a few times. The chain uses TRBV25-1 and TRBJ2-4; 8 bases fit TRBD1. The CDR3 contains 13 residues. Trimming removed 5 bases from V and 8 bases from J; junction bases left unmatched: 5. Germline CDR1 MGHDK, CDR2 SYGVNS. The CDR3 region is CASSRTGTDIQYF. The CDR3 bases are TGTGCCAGCAGTCGGACAGGGACGGACATTCAGTACTTC.

This clonotype was observed a few times. The chain combines TRBV29-1 with TRBJ2-7; no reliable D call. Germline-derived CDR1 and CDR2 are SQVTM and ANQGSEA. The germline V and J ends were trimmed by 8 bases and 0 bases, with 11 bases remaining between them. The CDR3 runs to 12 residues. The CDR3 DNA reads as TGCAGCTTCAGAGACAACTCCTACGAGCAGTACTTC. This sequence encodes CSFRDNSYEQYF.

This clonotype was picked up a small number of times. V usage is TRBV25-1 and J usage is TRBJ1-2, with D unclear. In germline, CDR1 is MGHDK, CDR2 SYGVNS. The CDR3 totals 12 residues. V dropped 4 bases and J dropped 4 bases, with 7 bases sitting between them. CDR3 region: CASSAGPYGYTF. For the CDR3, the DNA is TGTGCCAGCAGTGCTGGGCCCTATGGCTACACCTTC.

This clonotype came up a few times. This chain uses TRBV7-3 with TRBJ2-1; TRBD2 aligns across 7 bases. V was clipped by 2 bases and J by 4 bases; unmatched bases: 5. CDR1 is SGHTA, CDR2 FQGTGA, per germline. The CDR3 loop spans 15 amino acids. CDR3 DNA sequence: TGTGCCAGCAGCTTAGCGGCTAGCGGTTACAATGAGCAGTTCTTC. Its translation: CASSLAASGYNEQFF.

The rearrangement uses TRBV7-9 and TRBJ2-7, with 12 bases lining up with TRBD2. CDR3 length equals 16 residues. Germline CDR1 reads SEHNR; CDR2 reads FQNEAQ (reference sequence). V shed 5 bases and J 4 bases; nucleotides not matched to a gene: 9. The DNA of the CDR3 is TGTGCCAGCAGCCCGCGGACTAGCGGGGCCATATACGAGCAGTACTTC. This gives the protein CASSPRTSGAIYEQYF.

This chain connects TRBV2 to TRBJ1-2; D perhaps matches TRBD1 (6 bases). The V gene lost 5 bases and the J gene lost 4 bases, with 20 bases spanning the gap. The CDR3 has 16 amino acids. Germline V gives CDR1 SNHLY, CDR2 FYNNEI. As DNA, the CDR3 is TGTGCCAGCAGTCCTCCTTCAGGGGATGCCAGCTATGGCTACACCTTC. It is translated as CASSPPSGDASYGYTF.

The V and J genes are TRBV7-2 and TRBJ2-5, with no clear D. The CDR3 runs to 14 residues. Trimming pared 4 bases from V and 0 bases from J, leaving 9 bases between. Germline V gene sequence: CDR1 SGHTA, CDR2 FQGNSA. The CDR3 sequence: CASSSKGYQETQYF. CDR3 sequence (DNA): TGTGCCAGCAGCTCAAAAGGGTACCAAGAGACCCAGTACTTC.

This chain uses TRBV20-1 with TRBJ2-7; no clear D gene. This CDR3 has 11 amino acids. V dropped 5 bases and J dropped 4 bases, with 9 bases sitting between them. Germline CDR1 reads DFQATT; CDR2 reads SNEGSKA (reference sequence). The CDR3 protein is CSALRRYEQYF. CDR3 nucleotides: TGCAGTGCTCTCAGACGGTACGAGCAGTACTTC.

The CDR3 loop reads CASSLSPGAYNEQFF. CDR3 bases: TGTGCCAGCAGCCTTTCCCCGGGGGCGTACAATGAGCAGTTCTTC. The chain is built from TRBV5-8 and TRBJ2-1; perhaps D is TRBD1 or TRBD2 (6 bases each). Germline V gives CDR1 SGHTS, CDR2 YDEGEE. The CDR3 length is 15 residues. V lost 4 bases to trimming and J lost 4 bases, with 15 bases between them.

The chain recombines TRBV2 with TRBJ2-5; 8 bases are a match to TRBD1. The junction had 6 bases not matched to a gene; V was cut back by 7 bases and J by 5 bases. Germline V gene data show CDR1 as SNHLY and CDR2 as FYNNEI. The CDR3 covers 13 residues. The DNA for the CDR3 is TGTGCCAGCACCCTAAACAGGGGGGAGACCCAGTACTTC. Residues: CASTLNRGETQYF.